A single sample is the source of the 26 T cell receptor beta chains below, sequenced in a study of blood T cell repertoires in COVID-19. Clones were sequenced by immunoSEQ multiplex PCR, and TCRdb holds only the in-frame ones, with some missing. This sample has 130,000 to 150,000 clones, with 88% found just once. The specimen was PBMCs or T cells enriched from blood (not recorded which). These receptors originate from a woman in her twenties or thirties with acute COVID-19.

This chain connects TRBV7-9 to TRBJ1-2; possibly TRBD1 for D (5 bases). The CDR3 consists of 13 residues. Germline CDR1 is SEHNR and CDR2 is FQNEAQ (reference sequence). Trimming took off 3 bases at V and 6 bases at J, with 11 bases between the two ends. The CDR3 region is CASSFRGGNGYTF. CDR3 DNA sequence: TGTGCCAGCAGCTTCCGGGGGGGAAATGGCTACACCTTC.

CDR3 loop: CASSKDAGPYNEQFF. The CDR3 bases are TGTGCCAGCAGCAAGGATGCGGGACCTTACAATGAGCAGTTCTTC. This rearrangement joins TRBV25-1 to TRBJ2-1; perhaps TRBD2 as D (6 bases). This CDR3 contains 15 residues. Trimming removed 6 bases from V and 4 bases from J, with 16 bases in between. CDR1 is MGHDK, CDR2 SYGVNS, per germline.

The rearrangement uses TRBV28 and TRBJ2-7; D might be TRBD1 (6 bases). Trimming left V 8 bases short and J 2 bases short, with 10 bases between. The CDR3 runs 12 residues. CDR1 is MDHEN, CDR2 SYDVKM, per germline. The CDR3 DNA reads as TGTGCCAGCTTCGACAGGACCTACGAGCAGTACTTC. This translates into CASFDRTYEQYF. The variable domain in full, completed from reference TRBV28 and TRBJ2-7, reads DVKVTQSSRYLVKRTGEKVFLECVQDMDHENMFWYRQDPGLGLRLIYFSYDVKMKEKGDIPEGYSVSREKKERFSLILESASTNQTSMYLCASFDRTYEQYFGPGTRLTVT.

The chain couples TRBV6-5 to TRBJ1-2; D ambiguous. Trimming removed 4 bases from V and 4 bases from J, with 10 bases in between. This CDR3 region has 13 residues. Germline CDR1 MNHEY, CDR2 SVGAGI. The CDR3 protein is CASSSGPVYGYTF. For the CDR3, the DNA is TGTGCCAGCAGTTCCGGTCCTGTCTATGGCTACACCTTC.

The chain is built from TRBV6-5 and TRBJ1-1; tentatively, D is TRBD1 (6 bases). CDR3 length equals 13 residues. The ends were cut back, 2 bases at V and 10 bases at J, with 14 bases in the middle. From germline, CDR1 is MNHEY and CDR2 SVGAGI. CDR3 bases: TGTGCCAGCAGTTACACATGGACAGAGGGAGCTTTCTTT. It yields the protein CASSYTWTEGAFF.

V usage is TRBV28 and J usage is TRBJ1-5; 9 bases match TRBD1. V lost 5 bases to trimming and J lost 1 base; unmatched junction nucleotides: 12. The germline gives CDR1 MDHEN, CDR2 SYDVKM. The CDR3 consists of 18 residues. This chain's CDR3 is CASSDLPGQGFSNQPQHF. CDR3 bases: TGTGCCAGCAGTGACCTGCCGGGACAGGGATTCAGCAATCAGCCCCAGCATTTT.

The rearrangement uses TRBV5-1 and TRBJ2-2, with D possibly matching TRBD1 (5 bases). Germline V gene data show CDR1 as SGHRS and CDR2 as YFSETQ. Trimming stripped 3 bases from V and 5 bases from J, with 11 bases between. This CDR3 spans 14 amino acids. This chain's CDR3 is CASSWTRQTGELFF. The CDR3 region has the DNA TGCGCCAGCAGCTGGACACGACAGACCGGGGAGCTGTTTTTT. The full variable domain, rest sourced from reference TRBV5-1 and TRBJ2-2, is KAGVTQTPRYLIKTRGQQVTLSCSPISGHRSVSWYQQTPGQGLQFLFEYFSETQRNKGNFPGRFSGRQFSNSRSEMNVSTLELGDSALYLCASSWTRQTGELFFGEGSRLTVL.

The rearrangement links TRBV28 to TRBJ1-1; D is perhaps TRBD1 (5 bases). V was pared by 3 bases and J by 3 bases, with 11 bases between. The CDR3 extends over 14 amino acids. Germline CDR1 is MDHEN and CDR2 is SYDVKM. The CDR3: CASSFGAVDTEAFF. CDR3 coding DNA: TGTGCCAGCAGTTTTGGGGCCGTGGACACTGAAGCTTTCTTT.

V usage is TRBV28 and J usage is TRBJ1-5; TRBD1 agrees at 7 bases. The germline V gene has CDR1 MDHEN and CDR2 SYDVKM. V shed 8 bases and J 3 bases; nucleotides not matched to a gene: 13. The CDR3 extends over 16 amino acids. CDR3 in amino acids: CASGEETGTVNQPQHF. In DNA form, the CDR3 reads TGTGCCAGCGGGGAGGAAACCGGGACAGTCAATCAGCCCCAGCATTTT.

Remarks on this clone: The identical CDR3 is also encoded by other nucleotide sequences in the sample. The CDR3 here is CASSLSRTGDTEAFF. In DNA form, the CDR3 reads TGTGCCAGCAGTTTATCCCGGACAGGGGACACTGAAGCTTTCTTT. The chain combines TRBV28 with TRBJ1-1; 9 positions agree with TRBD1. Germline trimming cut 1 base from V and 3 bases from J; bases unmatched to any gene: 3. Looked up from germline, CDR1 is MDHEN and CDR2 is SYDVKM. The CDR3 consists of 15 residues.

V is TRBV7-6 and J is TRBJ1-4; 8 positions agree with TRBD1. CDR3 length: 15 residues. In germline, CDR1 is SGHVS, CDR2 FNYEAQ. After removal of 5 bases from V and 5 bases from J, the junction contained 7 bases not matched to a gene. In nucleotides, the CDR3 is TGTGCCAGCAGCACCGGGACAGGTCCGAATGAAAAACTGTTTTTT. It specifies CASSTGTGPNEKLFF.

The chain recombines TRBV5-1 with TRBJ1-4; TRBD1 agrees at 9 bases. Germline V CDR1 and CDR2: SGHRS, YFSETQ. J was trimmed by 7 bases and V by 4 bases; bases with no gene match: 11. The CDR3 loop spans 16 amino acids. CDR3 bases: TGCGCCAGCAGCCCGGCCGGGACAGGGTATGGTGAAAAACTGTTTTTT. It is translated as CASSPAGTGYGEKLFF.

V and J are TRBV5-1 and TRBJ2-3; 7 bases match TRBD2. Germline V gene lookup returns CDR1 SGHRS and CDR2 YFSETQ. V lost 0 bases to trimming and J lost 4 bases; unmatched junction nucleotides: 5. The CDR3 length is 15 residues. The CDR3 loop reads CASSLVAGDADTQYF. The DNA for the CDR3 is TGCGCCAGCAGCTTGGTGGCGGGAGATGCAGATACGCAGTATTTT. Complete variable domain (other parts from reference TRBV5-1 and TRBJ2-3): KAGVTQTPRYLIKTRGQQVTLSCSPISGHRSVSWYQQTPGQGLQFLFEYFSETQRNKGNFPGRFSGRQFSNSRSEMNVSTLELGDSALYLCASSLVAGDADTQYFGPGTRLTVL.

The chain recombines TRBV3-1 (or the pseudogene TRBV3-2) with TRBJ1-4, with a weak D call TRBD1 (6 bases). CDR1 and CDR2 from the germline V gene are LGHDT and YNNKEL (reference sequence). Trimming left V 3 bases short and J 4 bases short, with 15 bases between. The CDR3 covers 16 residues. For the CDR3, the DNA is TGTGCCAGCAGCCAGACAGGAGTCTTATATAATGAAAAACTGTTTTTT. Translating it yields CASSQTGVLYNEKLFF.

The chain employs TRBV19 and TRBJ2-7; the D is unclear. This CDR3 has 15 amino acids. Trimming stripped 1 base from V and 4 bases from J, with 14 bases between. The germline CDR1 and CDR2 sequences are LNHDA and SQIVND (reference sequence). The CDR3 region is CASSIGVGRFYEQYF. CDR3 in DNA: TGTGCCAGTAGTATAGGGGTGGGCCGGTTTTACGAGCAGTACTTC.

This chain uses TRBV20-1 with TRBJ2-5; D is unresolved. CDR3 length: 13 amino acids. V lost 3 bases to trimming and J lost 5 bases, with 13 bases between them. CDR1 is DFQATT and CDR2 is SNEGSKA in the germline V gene (reference sequence). The CDR3 loop is CSASSLERETQYF. As DNA, the CDR3 is TGCAGTGCTAGTAGTCTAGAAAGGGAGACCCAGTACTTC.

The chain carries TRBV28 and TRBJ1-6; 9 nucleotides agree with TRBD1. CDR3 length: 16 amino acids. The trim removed 3 bases at V and 7 bases at J, leaving 7 bases unmatched. Germline CDR1 is MDHEN and CDR2 is SYDVKM. The CDR3 region has the DNA TGTGCCAGCAGTTTGGAACGAGGGACAGGGAATTCACCCCTCCACTTT. It is translated as CASSLERGTGNSPLHF.

V usage is TRBV12-5 and J usage is TRBJ1-4; D ambiguous. The germline CDR1 and CDR2 sequences are LGHNT and FRNRAP. Trimming cost V 4 bases and J 3 bases, with 12 bases left between them. The CDR3 is 15 residues long. CDR3 in amino acids: CASGSRVAPNEKLFF. The CDR3 DNA reads TGTGCTAGTGGTTCACGGGTAGCCCCTAATGAAAAACTGTTTTTT.

J is TRBJ2-5 and V is TRBV15, with TRBD1 matching over 7 bases. The V gene end was trimmed by 1 base and the J gene end by 1 base; junction bases not matched to a gene: 9. Germline V gene lookup returns CDR1 LNHNV and CDR2 YYDKDF (reference sequence). The CDR3 sequence is 17 residues long. The CDR3 DNA is TGTGCCACCAGCAGAGCTCGCACGGGACAGCCCCAAGAGACCCAGTACTTC. It codes for CATSRARTGQPQETQYF. Looking up the rest from reference TRBV15 and TRBJ2-5 gives the full variable domain: DAMVIQNPRYQVTQFGKPVTLSCSQTLNHNVMYWYQQKSSQAPKLLFHYYDKDFNNEADTPDNFQSRRPNTSFCFLDIRSPGLGDTAMYLCATSRARTGQPQETQYFGPGTRLLVL.

This clone was seen a few times. The chain has TRBV11-1 and TRBJ2-1; no definite D call. Germline V gives CDR1 SGHAT, CDR2 FQDESV (reference sequence). CDR3 length equals 12 residues. V was clipped by 5 bases and J by 8 bases, with 10 bases between them. CDR3 nucleotides: TGTGCCAGCAGCACCGCCTCGGATGAGCAGTTCTTC. This gives the protein CASSTASDEQFF.

The sample holds one count of this clone. This sequence joins TRBV3-1 (or the pseudogene TRBV3-2) and TRBJ1-6; 7 positions match TRBD1. V shed 9 bases and J 11 bases; nucleotides not matched to a gene: 10. Germline V CDR1 and CDR2: LGHDT, YNNKEL (reference sequence). CDR3 length: 13 residues. CDR3 sequence reads: CAREGQSITPLHF. CDR3 nucleotides: TGTGCCAGAGAGGGACAGAGTATTACACCCCTCCACTTT.

This chain joins TRBV5-1 and TRBJ1-3; no clear D. CDR1 SGHRS and CDR2 YFSETQ come from the germline V gene. The CDR3 runs to 14 residues. The V and J ends lost 3 bases and 0 bases respectively, with 7 bases between them. The CDR3 sequence is CASSSSFSGNTIYF. CDR3 coding DNA: TGCGCCAGCAGCTCTAGCTTCTCTGGAAACACCATATATTTT.

This clone came up once. J is TRBJ2-5 and V is TRBV18; D is possibly TRBD1 (5 bases). The CDR3 runs 14 residues. Per the germline V gene, CDR1 is KGHSH and CDR2 is LQKENI. With 6 bases removed from V and 5 bases from J, the gap between germline ends came to 16 bases. The CDR3 sequence is CASSPRQGQETQYF. The CDR3 DNA reads TGTGCCAGCTCGCCCCGGCAGGGTCAGGAGACCCAGTACTTC.

This rearrangement joins TRBV2 to TRBJ1-2, with a weak D call TRBD1 (5 bases). The CDR3 length is 15 residues. The germline V gene has CDR1 SNHLY and CDR2 FYNNEI. The germline V and J ends were trimmed by 4 bases and 2 bases, with 14 bases remaining between them. As DNA, the CDR3 is TGTGCCAGCAGTGTTTCCGTAGGGGCAAACTATGGCTACACCTTC. Protein: CASSVSVGANYGYTF.

The rearrangement uses TRBV23-1 and TRBJ2-3; 8 nucleotides line up with TRBD1. TRBV23-1 is annotated as an ORF whose role is uncertain. V shed 2 bases, J shed 3 bases, and the junction held 10 bases outside the gene matches. CDR3 size: 17 residues. The CDR3 coding sequence is TGCGCCAGCAGTCAAGGATCAGGGGGCTCGGTTACAGATACGCAGTATTTT. It is translated as CASSQGSGGSVTDTQYF.

This chain uses TRBV28 with TRBJ2-5; maybe TRBD1 (5 bases). The germline V and J ends were trimmed by 7 bases and 4 bases, with 22 bases remaining between them. This CDR3 comprises 16 residues. Germline V gene lookup returns CDR1 MDHEN and CDR2 SYDVKM. CDR3 loop: CASKVLGHSTLETQYF. The DNA of the CDR3 is TGTGCCAGCAAGGTGTTAGGACATTCCACTCTAGAGACCCAGTACTTC.